This T cell receptor beta chain was observed in a study of neurological immune-mediated disorders. This clonotype showed up many times. Its antigen is still unknown. The junction shows a germline mismatch at one end, possibly a read error. Whenever a sequencing run was performed, it yielded over 170 million TCR-beta sequences from 15-18 subjects. TCRdb fed the 5' RACE reads into MiXCR, producing one record per CDR3 protein. The repertoire holds around 100,000 distinct CDR3 sequences, with about a tenth as singletons. Study-level points and caveats: Multiple sclerosis patients had less TCR clonal expansion than even healthy controls, unlike HTLV-1-associated myelopathy. Expanded clones shared no identical CDR3 amino acid sequences across subjects, which suggested private TCR-beta repertoires in all groups.

Per the germline V gene, CDR1 is SGHRS and CDR2 is YFSETQ. The CDR3 length is 17 residues. The time point: longitudinal time-point 3. The V gene is TRBV5-1, the J gene TRBJ1-1; tentative D call: TRBD1 (5 bases). This sequence originates from a female donor with HTLV-1-associated myelopathy (HAM/TSP). The sequenced sample consisted of PBMCs. The CDR3 sequence is CASNLGGSGFMNTEAFF. CDR3 in DNA: TGCGCCAGCAACTTGGGGGGTTCCGGGTTCATGAACACTGAAGCTTTCTTT.